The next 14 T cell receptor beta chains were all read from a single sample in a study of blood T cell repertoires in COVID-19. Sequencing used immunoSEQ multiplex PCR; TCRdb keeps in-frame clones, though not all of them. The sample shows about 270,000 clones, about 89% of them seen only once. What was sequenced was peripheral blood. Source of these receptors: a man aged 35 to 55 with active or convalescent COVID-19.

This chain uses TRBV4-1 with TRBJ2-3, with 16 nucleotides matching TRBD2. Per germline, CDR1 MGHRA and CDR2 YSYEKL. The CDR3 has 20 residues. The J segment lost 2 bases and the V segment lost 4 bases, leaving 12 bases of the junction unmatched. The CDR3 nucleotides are TGCGCCAGCAGCCTCGTTTATGTTGGGACTAGCGGGAGGGACACAGATACGCAGTATTTT. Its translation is CASSLVYVGTSGRDTDTQYF.

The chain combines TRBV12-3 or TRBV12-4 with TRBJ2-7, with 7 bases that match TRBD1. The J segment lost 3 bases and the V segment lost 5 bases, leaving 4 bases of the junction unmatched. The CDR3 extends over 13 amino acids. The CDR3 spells CASSLTGNYEQYF. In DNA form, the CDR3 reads TGTGCCAGCAGTCTGACAGGGAACTACGAGCAGTACTTC.

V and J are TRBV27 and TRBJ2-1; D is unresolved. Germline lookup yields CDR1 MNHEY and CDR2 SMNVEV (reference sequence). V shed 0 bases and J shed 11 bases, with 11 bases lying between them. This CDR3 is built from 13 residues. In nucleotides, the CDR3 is TGTGCCAGCAGTTTATCATCCCGGAGTAAGCAGTTCTTC. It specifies CASSLSSRSKQFF.

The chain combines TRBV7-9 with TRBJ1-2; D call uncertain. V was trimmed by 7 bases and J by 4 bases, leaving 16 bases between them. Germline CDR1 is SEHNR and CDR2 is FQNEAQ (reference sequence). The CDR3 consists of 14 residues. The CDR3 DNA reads TGTGCCAGCACCCTCGCGCCGGGAGGCTATGGCTACACCTTC. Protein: CASTLAPGGYGYTF.

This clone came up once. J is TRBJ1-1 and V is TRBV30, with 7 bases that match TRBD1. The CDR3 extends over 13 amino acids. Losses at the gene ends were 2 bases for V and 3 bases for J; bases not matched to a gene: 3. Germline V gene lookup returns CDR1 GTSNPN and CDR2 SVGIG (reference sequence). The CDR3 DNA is TGTGCCTGGAGTATCGACAGGGACACTGAAGCTTTCTTT. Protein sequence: CAWSIDRDTEAFF.

The DNA for the CDR3 is TGTGCCAGCAGCTCAGGGGACCCTAATTCACCCCTCCACTTT. This translates into CASSSGDPNSPLHF. V gene TRBV7-8 combines with J gene TRBJ1-6; D possibly corresponds to TRBD1 (6 bases). V lost 4 bases, J lost 6 bases, and 10 bases lay in between. The CDR3 sequence is 14 residues long. The germline CDR1 and CDR2 sequences are SGHVS and FQNEAQ.

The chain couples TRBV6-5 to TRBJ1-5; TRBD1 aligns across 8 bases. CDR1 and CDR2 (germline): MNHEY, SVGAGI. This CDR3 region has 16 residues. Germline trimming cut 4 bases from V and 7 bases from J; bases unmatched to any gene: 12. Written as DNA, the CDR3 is TGTGCCAGCAGTTTTGACGCGGCAGGGGGCCAACAGCCCCAGCATTTT. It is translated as CASSFDAAGGQQPQHF.

The CDR3 sequence is CASQREFSGYYEQYF. The CDR3 DNA is TGTGCCAGCCAGCGGGAGTTTAGCGGGTACTACGAGCAGTACTTC. This sequence joins TRBV6-5 and TRBJ2-7; 8 nucleotides match TRBD2. The germline CDR1 and CDR2 sequences are MNHEY and SVGAGI. The V gene end was trimmed by 8 bases and the J gene end by 3 bases; junction bases not matched to a gene: 12. The CDR3 has 15 amino acids.

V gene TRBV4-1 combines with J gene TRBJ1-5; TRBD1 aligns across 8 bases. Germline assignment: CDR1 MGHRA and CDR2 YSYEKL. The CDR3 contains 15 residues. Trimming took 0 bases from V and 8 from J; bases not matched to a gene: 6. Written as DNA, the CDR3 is TGCGCCAGCAGCCAAGAAACAGGGGGTGGCGAGCCCCAGCATTTT. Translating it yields CASSQETGGGEPQHF.

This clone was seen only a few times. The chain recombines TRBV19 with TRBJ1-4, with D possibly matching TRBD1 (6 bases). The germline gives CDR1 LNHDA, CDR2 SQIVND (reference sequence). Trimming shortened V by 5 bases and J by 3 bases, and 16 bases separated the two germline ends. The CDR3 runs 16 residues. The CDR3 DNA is TGTGCCAGTAGTCCTCTCACAGGGAGTGCTAATGAAAAACTGTTTTTT. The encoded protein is CASSPLTGSANEKLFF. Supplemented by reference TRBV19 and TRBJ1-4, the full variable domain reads DGGITQSPKYLFRKEGQNVTLSCEQNLNHDAMYWYRQDPGQGLRLIYYSQIVNDFQKGDIAEGYSVSREKKESFPLTVTSAQKNPTAFYLCASSPLTGSANEKLFFGSGTQLSVL.

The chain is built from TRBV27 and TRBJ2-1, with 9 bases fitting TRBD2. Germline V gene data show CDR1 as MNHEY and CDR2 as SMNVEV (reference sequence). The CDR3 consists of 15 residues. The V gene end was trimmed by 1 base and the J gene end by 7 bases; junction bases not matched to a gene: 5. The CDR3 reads CASSLWRGGQNEQFF. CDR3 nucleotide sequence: TGTGCCAGCAGTTTATGGCGGGGGGGCCAAAATGAGCAGTTCTTC.

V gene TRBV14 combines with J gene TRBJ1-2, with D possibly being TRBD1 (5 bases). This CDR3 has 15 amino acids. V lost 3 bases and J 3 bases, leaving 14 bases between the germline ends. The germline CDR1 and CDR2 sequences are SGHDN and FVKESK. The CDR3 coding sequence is TGTGCCAGCAGCCAGGGGGGTTCAGGGTACTATGGCTACACCTTC. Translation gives CASSQGGSGYYGYTF. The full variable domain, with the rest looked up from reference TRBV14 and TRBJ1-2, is EAGVTQFPSHSVIEKGQTVTLRCDPISGHDNLYWYRRVMGKEIKFLLHFVKESKQDESGMPNNRFLAERTGGTYSTLKVQPAELEDSGVYFCASSQGGSGYYGYTFGSGTRLTVV.

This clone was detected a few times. The CDR3, as DNA: TGTGCCAGCAGTGAACCAGTGTATGGCTACACCTTC. Amino acids: CASSEPVYGYTF. The chain joins TRBV25-1 to TRBJ1-2, with no clear D. The length of the CDR3 is 12 residues. Trimming shortened V by 2 bases and J by 5 bases, and 6 bases separated the two germline ends. Germline CDR1 and CDR2: MGHDK and SYGVNS.

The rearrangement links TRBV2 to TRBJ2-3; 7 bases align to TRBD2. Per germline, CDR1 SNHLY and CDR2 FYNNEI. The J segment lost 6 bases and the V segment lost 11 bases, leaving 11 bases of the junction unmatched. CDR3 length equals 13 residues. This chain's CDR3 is CAWWKGGADTQYF. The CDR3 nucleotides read TGTGCCTGGTGGAAGGGAGGGGCCGATACGCAGTATTTT.